This T cell receptor beta chain comes out of a study of read filtering for tumor transcriptome and immune sequencing. This CDR3 is 15 amino acids long. The V end was cut by 0 bases, the J end by 8 bases, with 14 bases between. Germline V gene sequence: CDR1 SGHTA, CDR2 FQGNSA. At the time of active disease, bone marrow was collected from every patient. This clonotype was observed a few times. From 300 to 400 ng of RNA, a library with molecular barcoded alpha/delta and beta/gamma adaptors was made. Via MiXCR, TCRdb re-called the reads, giving one row per CDR3 protein. Of approximately 140,000 distinct CDR3 sequences in the sample, about 13% were seen once.

This TCR came from a donor at least 40 years old with multiple myeloma. The V and J genes are TRBV7-2 and TRBJ2-1, with unresolved D. Sequenced input: a population of CD138-negative cells sorted from bone marrow. CDR3 loop: CASSLALTYWDEQFF. CDR3 nucleotide sequence: TGTGCCAGCAGCTTAGCTCTCACCTATTGGGATGAGCAGTTCTTC.